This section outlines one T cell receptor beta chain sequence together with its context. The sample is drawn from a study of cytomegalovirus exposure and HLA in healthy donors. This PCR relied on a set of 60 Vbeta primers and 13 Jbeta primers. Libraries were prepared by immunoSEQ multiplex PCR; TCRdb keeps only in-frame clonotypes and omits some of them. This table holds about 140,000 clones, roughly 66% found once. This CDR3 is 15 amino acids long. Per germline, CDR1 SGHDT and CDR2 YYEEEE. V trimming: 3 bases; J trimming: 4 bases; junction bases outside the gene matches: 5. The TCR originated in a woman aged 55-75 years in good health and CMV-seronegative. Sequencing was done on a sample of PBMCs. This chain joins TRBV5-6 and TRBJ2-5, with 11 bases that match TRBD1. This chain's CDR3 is CASSSLDRGRETQYF. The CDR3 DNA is TGTGCCAGCAGCTCCCTGGACAGGGGGCGAGAGACCCAGTACTTC.